A selection of T cell receptor beta chains follows, all from one sample in a study of PD-1 blockade in classical Hodgkin lymphoma. Profiled with immunoSEQ multiplex PCR; TCRdb holds only in-frame clones, not every one. The sample includes 90,000 to 100,000 clones, about nine tenths of them seen just once. The material was peripheral blood mononuclear cells (PBMCs), obtained at baseline. These receptors all stem from a human donor with classical Hodgkin lymphoma. The CDR3 runs from the conserved cysteine through the conserved F or W. Fields, in order: V gene, clone size, D gene, J gene, CDR3 length, CDR3 protein, CDR3 DNA. The D gene is left open where the match is weak. The size entry is marked missing in some rows and otherwise reads once, few, many or a size class.

v_call: TRBV25-1; clone_size: NA; d_call: TRBD2; j_call: TRBJ2-7; cdr3_length: 15; cdr3_aa: CASSETSGRAHEQYF; cdr3_nt: TGTGCCAGCAGTGAGACTAGCGGGAGGGCCCACGAGCAGTACTTC
v_call: TRBV15; clone_size: NA; d_call: NA; j_call: TRBJ1-5; cdr3_length: 15; cdr3_aa: CATSRGGFSNQPQHF; cdr3_nt: TGTGCCACCAGCAGGGGAGGGTTTAGCAATCAGCCCCAGCATTTT
v_call: TRBV28; clone_size: NA; d_call: NA; j_call: TRBJ1-5; cdr3_length: 18; cdr3_aa: CARHCPSDIRLNNQPQHF; cdr3_nt: TGTGCCAGACACTGCCCCTCGGACATCCGGCTAAACAATCAGCCCCAGCATTTT
v_call: TRBV10-1; clone_size: NA; d_call: TRBD2; j_call: TRBJ2-7; cdr3_length: 18; cdr3_aa: CASSESGTSGTLLYEQYF; cdr3_nt: TGCGCCAGCAGTGAGTCGGGAACTAGCGGGACTCTGCTCTACGAGCAGTACTTC
v_call: TRBV5-4; clone_size: NA; d_call: TRBD2; j_call: TRBJ2-5; cdr3_length: 17; cdr3_aa: CASSLRGAGGFQETQYF; cdr3_nt: TGTGCCAGCAGCTTGAGAGGAGCGGGAGGGTTCCAAGAGACCCAGTACTTC
v_call: TRBV7-8; clone_size: NA; d_call: NA; j_call: TRBJ1-1; cdr3_length: 13; cdr3_aa: CASSLNRNTEAFF; cdr3_nt: TGTGCCAGCAGCTTAAACAGGAACACTGAAGCTTTCTTT
v_call: TRBV5-1; clone_size: NA; d_call: NA; j_call: TRBJ2-3; cdr3_length: 14; cdr3_aa: CASSLDWFADTQYF; cdr3_nt: TGCGCCAGCAGCTTGGACTGGTTCGCCGATACGCAGTATTTT
v_call: TRBV27; clone_size: NA; d_call: TRBD2; j_call: TRBJ2-1; cdr3_length: 18; cdr3_aa: CASSGSIPSGSTYNEQFF; cdr3_nt: TGTGCCAGCAGTGGCTCCATCCCTAGCGGCTCCACCTACAATGAGCAGTTCTTC
v_call: TRBV29-1; clone_size: NA; d_call: NA; j_call: TRBJ2-3; cdr3_length: 15; cdr3_aa: CSVEAVGGSTDTQYF; cdr3_nt: TGCAGCGTTGAGGCTGTTGGCGGGAGCACAGATACGCAGTATTTT
v_call: TRBV27; clone_size: NA; d_call: TRBD2; j_call: TRBJ2-7; cdr3_length: 17; cdr3_aa: CASSSLGLAGGSYEQYF; cdr3_nt: TGTGCCAGCAGTTCCCTGGGACTAGCGGGAGGGTCCTACGAGCAGTACTTC
v_call: TRBV28; clone_size: NA; d_call: NA; j_call: TRBJ1-3; cdr3_length: 11; cdr3_aa: CASGGENTIYF; cdr3_nt: TGTGCCAGCGGCGGGGAAAACACCATATATTTT
v_call: TRBV4-1; clone_size: once; d_call: NA; j_call: TRBJ1-5; cdr3_length: 14; cdr3_aa: CASSQEGAGGPQHF; cdr3_nt: TGCGCCAGCAGCCAAGAGGGGGCCGGAGGACCCCAGCATTTT
v_call: TRBV6-4; clone_size: once; d_call: TRBD1; j_call: TRBJ2-1; cdr3_length: 15; cdr3_aa: CASSEEGQVGEKQFF; cdr3_nt: TGTGCCAGCAGTGAAGAAGGACAGGTAGGGGAGAAGCAGTTCTTC
v_call: TRBV27; clone_size: NA; d_call: TRBD2; j_call: TRBJ2-5; cdr3_length: 13; cdr3_aa: CASRTAGTGEQYF; cdr3_nt: TGTGCCAGCAGAACAGCGGGAACGGGGGAGCAGTACTTC
v_call: TRBV11-2; clone_size: NA; d_call: NA; j_call: TRBJ1-3; cdr3_length: 17; cdr3_aa: CASSLGQGSGYGNTIYF; cdr3_nt: TGTGCCAGCAGCTTAGGCCAGGGCAGCGGGTATGGAAACACCATATATTTT
v_call: TRBV19; clone_size: NA; d_call: TRBD2; j_call: TRBJ2-7; cdr3_length: 16; cdr3_aa: CASSIGTGLAGAVQYF; cdr3_nt: TGTGCCAGTAGTATTGGGACGGGACTAGCGGGTGCTGTGCAGTACTTC
v_call: TRBV11-2; clone_size: NA; d_call: NA; j_call: TRBJ2-7; cdr3_length: 16; cdr3_aa: CASSLAIGTVPYEQYF; cdr3_nt: TGTGCCAGCAGCTTAGCAATCGGGACCGTTCCCTACGAGCAGTACTTC
v_call: TRBV6-6; clone_size: NA; d_call: NA; j_call: TRBJ1-5; cdr3_length: 15; cdr3_aa: CASSYSMQGNQPQHF; cdr3_nt: TGTGCCAGCAGTTACTCGATGCAGGGCAATCAGCCCCAGCATTTT
v_call: TRBV19; clone_size: NA; d_call: NA; j_call: TRBJ2-7; cdr3_length: 16; cdr3_aa: CASSIGPGLNGYEQYF; cdr3_nt: TGTGCCAGTAGTATAGGTCCGGGGCTAAATGGCTACGAGCAGTACTTC
v_call: TRBV30; clone_size: NA; d_call: NA; j_call: TRBJ2-7; cdr3_length: 13; cdr3_aa: CAWSLVPLYEQYF; cdr3_nt: TGTGCCTGGAGCCTCGTCCCCCTGTACGAGCAGTACTTC
v_call: TRBV7-2; clone_size: NA; d_call: NA; j_call: TRBJ2-5; cdr3_length: 14; cdr3_aa: CASSFSGDQETQYF; cdr3_nt: TGTGCCAGCAGCTTTTCGGGTGACCAAGAGACCCAGTACTTC
v_call: TRBV6-5; clone_size: NA; d_call: NA; j_call: TRBJ1-6; cdr3_length: 14; cdr3_aa: CASRSRGDNSPLHF; cdr3_nt: TGTGCCAGCAGGTCCCGGGGCGATAATTCACCCCTCCACTTT
v_call: TRBV18; clone_size: NA; d_call: NA; j_call: TRBJ2-7; cdr3_length: 12; cdr3_aa: CASSPQSYEQYF; cdr3_nt: TGTGCCAGCTCACCACAGAGCTACGAGCAGTACTTC
v_call: TRBV6-1; clone_size: once; d_call: NA; j_call: TRBJ1-1; cdr3_length: 18; cdr3_aa: CASSESTPWGRRDTEAFF; cdr3_nt: TGTGCCAGCAGTGAGAGTACCCCTTGGGGCAGGAGGGACACTGAAGCTTTCTTT
v_call: TRBV5-1; clone_size: NA; d_call: NA; j_call: TRBJ1-1; cdr3_length: 14; cdr3_aa: CASSLDGVNTEAFF; cdr3_nt: TGCGCCAGCAGCTTGGATGGCGTGAACACTGAAGCTTTCTTT
v_call: TRBV30; clone_size: NA; d_call: NA; j_call: TRBJ1-5; cdr3_length: 16; cdr3_aa: CAWSEDYSKGNQPQHF; cdr3_nt: TGTGCCTGGAGTGAGGATTATTCAAAGGGGAATCAGCCCCAGCATTTT
v_call: TRBV2; clone_size: NA; d_call: TRBD2; j_call: TRBJ2-3; cdr3_length: 16; cdr3_aa: CASKVLAGRSTDTQYF; cdr3_nt: TGTGCCAGCAAGGTCCTAGCGGGTCGAAGCACAGATACGCAGTATTTT
v_call: TRBV18; clone_size: NA; d_call: TRBD1; j_call: TRBJ1-5; cdr3_length: 16; cdr3_aa: CASSVTRGQGGQPQHF; cdr3_nt: TGTGCCAGCTCGGTTACACGCGGACAGGGAGGACAGCCCCAGCATTTT